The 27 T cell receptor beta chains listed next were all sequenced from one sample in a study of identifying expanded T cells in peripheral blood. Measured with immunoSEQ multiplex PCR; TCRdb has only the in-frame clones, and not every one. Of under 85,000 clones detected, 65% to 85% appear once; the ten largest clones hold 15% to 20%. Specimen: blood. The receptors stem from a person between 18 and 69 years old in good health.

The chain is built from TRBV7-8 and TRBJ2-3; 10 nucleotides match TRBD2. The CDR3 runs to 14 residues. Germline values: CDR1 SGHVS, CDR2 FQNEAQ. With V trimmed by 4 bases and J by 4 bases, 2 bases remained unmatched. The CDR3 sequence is CASSSGTSADTQYF. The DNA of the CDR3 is TGTGCCAGCAGCTCGGGGACTAGCGCAGATACGCAGTATTTT. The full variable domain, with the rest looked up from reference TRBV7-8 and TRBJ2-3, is GAGVSQSPRYKVAKRGQDVALRCDPISGHVSLFWYQQALGQGPEFLTYFQNEAQLDKSGLPSDRFFAERPEGSVSTLKIQRTQQEDSAVYLCASSSGTSADTQYFGPGTRLTVL.

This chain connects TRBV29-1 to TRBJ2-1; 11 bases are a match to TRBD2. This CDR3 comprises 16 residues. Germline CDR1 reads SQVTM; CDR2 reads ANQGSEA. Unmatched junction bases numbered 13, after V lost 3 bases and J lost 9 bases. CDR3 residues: CSVDPSFTSGRSEQFF. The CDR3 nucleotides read TGCAGCGTTGATCCCTCTTTTACTAGCGGGAGAAGTGAGCAGTTCTTC.

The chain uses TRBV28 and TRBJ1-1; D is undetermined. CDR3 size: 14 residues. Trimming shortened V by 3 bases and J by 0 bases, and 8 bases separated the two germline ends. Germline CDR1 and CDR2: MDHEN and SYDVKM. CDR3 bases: TGTGCCAGCAGTTTGGCTTCTGTGAACACTGAAGCTTTCTTT. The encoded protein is CASSLASVNTEAFF.

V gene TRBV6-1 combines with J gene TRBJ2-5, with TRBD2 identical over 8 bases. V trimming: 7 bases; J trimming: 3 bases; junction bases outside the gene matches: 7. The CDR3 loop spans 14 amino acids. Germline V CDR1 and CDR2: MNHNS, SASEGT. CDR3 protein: CASTGGGQKETQYF. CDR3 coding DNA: TGTGCCAGCACCGGGGGGGGACAAAAAGAGACCCAGTACTTC.

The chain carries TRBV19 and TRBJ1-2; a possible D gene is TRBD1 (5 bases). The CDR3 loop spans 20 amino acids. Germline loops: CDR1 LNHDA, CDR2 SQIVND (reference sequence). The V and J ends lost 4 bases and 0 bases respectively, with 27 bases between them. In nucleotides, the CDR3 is TGTGCCAGTAGTACGTACAATTCCGGGACCCCTAAATGGTCTAACTATGGCTACACCTTC. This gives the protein CASSTYNSGTPKWSNYGYTF.

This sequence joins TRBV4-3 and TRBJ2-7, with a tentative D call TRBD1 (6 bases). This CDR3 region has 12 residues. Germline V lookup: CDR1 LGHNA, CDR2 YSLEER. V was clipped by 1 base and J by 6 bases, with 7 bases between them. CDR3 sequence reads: CASSQGGGEQYF. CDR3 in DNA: TGCGCCAGCAGCCAAGGAGGGGGCGAGCAGTACTTC.

This CDR3 reads CASTPSGLDTQYF. The CDR3, as DNA: TGTGCCAGCACTCCTTCGGGGTTGGATACGCAGTATTTT. This chain links TRBV28 with TRBJ2-3; D is perhaps TRBD2 (5 bases). Germline V gene lookup returns CDR1 MDHEN and CDR2 SYDVKM. Trimming pared 7 bases from V and 6 bases from J, leaving 14 bases between. The CDR3 sequence is 13 residues long. The whole variable domain, remainder taken from reference TRBV28 and TRBJ2-3, is DVKVTQSSRYLVKRTGEKVFLECVQDMDHENMFWYRQDPGLGLRLIYFSYDVKMKEKGDIPEGYSVSREKKERFSLILESASTNQTSMYLCASTPSGLDTQYFGPGTRLTVL.

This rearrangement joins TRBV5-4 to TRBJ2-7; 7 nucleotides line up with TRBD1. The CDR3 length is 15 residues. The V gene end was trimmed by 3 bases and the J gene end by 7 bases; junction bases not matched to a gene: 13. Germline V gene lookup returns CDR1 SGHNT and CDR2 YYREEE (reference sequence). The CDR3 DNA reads TGTGCCAGCAGCTCAACCGGGACAGCGACGAGGGAGCAGTACTTC. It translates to CASSSTGTATREQYF.

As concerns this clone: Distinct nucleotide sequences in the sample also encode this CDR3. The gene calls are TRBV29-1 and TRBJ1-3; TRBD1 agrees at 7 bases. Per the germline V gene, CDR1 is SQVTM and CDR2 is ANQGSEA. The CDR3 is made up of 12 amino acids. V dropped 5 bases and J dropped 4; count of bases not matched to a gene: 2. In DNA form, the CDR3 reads TGCAGCGTTACAGGGGTCGGAAACACCATATATTTT. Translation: CSVTGVGNTIYF.

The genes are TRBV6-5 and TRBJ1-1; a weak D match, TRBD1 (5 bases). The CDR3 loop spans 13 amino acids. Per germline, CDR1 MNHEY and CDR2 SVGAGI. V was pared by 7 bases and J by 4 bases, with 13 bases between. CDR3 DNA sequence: TGTGCCAGCACACAGACAGCGACCACTGAAGCTTTCTTT. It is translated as CASTQTATTEAFF.

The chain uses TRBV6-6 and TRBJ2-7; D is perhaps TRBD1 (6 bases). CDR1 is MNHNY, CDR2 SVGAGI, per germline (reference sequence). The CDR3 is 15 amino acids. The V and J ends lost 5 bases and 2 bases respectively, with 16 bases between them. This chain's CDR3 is CASSAFRDTTYEQYF. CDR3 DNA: TGTGCCAGCAGTGCTTTCCGGGACACCACCTACGAGCAGTACTTC.

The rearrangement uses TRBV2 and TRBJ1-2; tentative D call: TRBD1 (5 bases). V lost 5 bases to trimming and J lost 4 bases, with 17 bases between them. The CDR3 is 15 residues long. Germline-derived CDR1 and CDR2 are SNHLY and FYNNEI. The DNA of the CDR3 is TGTGCCAGCAGTATATCCGGGACGGGGTCCTATGGCTACACCTTC. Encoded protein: CASSISGTGSYGYTF.

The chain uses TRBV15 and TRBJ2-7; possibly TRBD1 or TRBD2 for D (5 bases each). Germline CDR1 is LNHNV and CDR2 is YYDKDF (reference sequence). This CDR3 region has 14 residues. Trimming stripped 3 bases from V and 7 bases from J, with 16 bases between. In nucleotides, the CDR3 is TGTGCCACCAGCAGCAGTACCGGGACGAAAGAGCAGTACTTC. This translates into CATSSSTGTKEQYF.

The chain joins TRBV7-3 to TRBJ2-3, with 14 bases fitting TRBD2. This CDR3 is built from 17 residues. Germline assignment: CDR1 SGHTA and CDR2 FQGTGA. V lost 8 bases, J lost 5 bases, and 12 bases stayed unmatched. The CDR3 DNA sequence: TGTGCCAGCGGCCAGGGACTAGCGGGAGATAATGTAGATACGCAGTATTTT. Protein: CASGQGLAGDNVDTQYF.

CDR3 DNA: TGTGCCAGCAGTGAGCCGCTGGACGCGCCCGGGGAGACCCAGTACTTC. This codes for CASSEPLDAPGETQYF. The V call is TRBV2, the J call TRBJ2-5; D is uncertain. CDR3 size: 16 residues. Germline V gene data show CDR1 as SNHLY and CDR2 as FYNNEI. V was trimmed by 3 bases and J by 5 bases, leaving 19 bases between them. Combining the CDR3 with reference TRBV2 and TRBJ2-5 gives the whole variable domain EPEVTQTPSHQVTQMGQEVILRCVPISNHLYFYWYRQILGQKVEFLVSFYNNEISEKSEIFDDQFSVERPDGSNFTLKIRSTKLEDSAMYFCASSEPLDAPGETQYFGPGTRLLVL.

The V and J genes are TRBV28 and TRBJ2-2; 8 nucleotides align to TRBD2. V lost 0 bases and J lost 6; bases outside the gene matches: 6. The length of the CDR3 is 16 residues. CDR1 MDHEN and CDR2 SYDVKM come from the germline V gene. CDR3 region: CASSLWGLGGAGELFF. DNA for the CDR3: TGTGCCAGCAGTTTATGGGGACTAGGCGGAGCCGGGGAGCTGTTTTTT.

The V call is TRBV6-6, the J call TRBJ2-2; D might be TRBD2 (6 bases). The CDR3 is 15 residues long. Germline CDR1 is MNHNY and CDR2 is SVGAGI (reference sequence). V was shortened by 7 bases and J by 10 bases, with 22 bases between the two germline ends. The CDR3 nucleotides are TGTGCCAGCAAGCCTAGCGTAGCGCAGGAAGCGGAGCTGTTTTTT. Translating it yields CASKPSVAQEAELFF.

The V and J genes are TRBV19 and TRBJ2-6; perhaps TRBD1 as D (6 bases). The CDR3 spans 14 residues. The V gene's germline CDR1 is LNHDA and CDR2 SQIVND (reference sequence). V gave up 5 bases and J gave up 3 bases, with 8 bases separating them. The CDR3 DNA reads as TGTGCCAGTAGTGGACAGATTGGGGCCAACGTCCTGACTTTC. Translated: CASSGQIGANVLTF.

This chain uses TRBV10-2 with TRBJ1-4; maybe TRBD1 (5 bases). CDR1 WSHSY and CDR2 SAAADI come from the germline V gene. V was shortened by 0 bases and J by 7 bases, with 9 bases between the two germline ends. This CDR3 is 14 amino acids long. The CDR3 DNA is TGCGCCAGCAGTGAGTCGGTGGGACTTGAAAAACTGTTTTTT. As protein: CASSESVGLEKLFF.

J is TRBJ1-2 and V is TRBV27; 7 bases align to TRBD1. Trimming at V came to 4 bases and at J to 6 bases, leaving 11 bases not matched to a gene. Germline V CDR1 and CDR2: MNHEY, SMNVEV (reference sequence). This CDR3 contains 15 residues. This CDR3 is CASSSQGGLIHGYTF. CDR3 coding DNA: TGTGCCAGCAGTTCTCAGGGGGGACTAATCCATGGCTACACCTTC.

The CDR3 nucleotides are TGTGCCAGCAGCCAACGGGCGGGTAATGAAAAACTGTTTTTT. This codes for CASSQRAGNEKLFF. The chain couples TRBV14 to TRBJ1-4; D uncertain. Trimming removed 2 bases from V and 4 bases from J, with 8 bases in between. This CDR3 has 14 residues. CDR1 and CDR2 from the germline V gene are SGHDN and FVKESK. The whole variable domain, remainder taken from reference TRBV14 and TRBJ1-4, is EAGVTQFPSHSVIEKGQTVTLRCDPISGHDNLYWYRRVMGKEIKFLLHFVKESKQDESGMPNNRFLAERTGGTYSTLKVQPAELEDSGVYFCASSQRAGNEKLFFGSGTQLSVL.

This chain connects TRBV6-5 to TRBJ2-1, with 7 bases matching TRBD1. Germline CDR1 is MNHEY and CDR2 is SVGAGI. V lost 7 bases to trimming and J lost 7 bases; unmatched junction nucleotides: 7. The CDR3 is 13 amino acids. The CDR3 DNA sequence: TGTGCCAGCACCCGACAGGGCCGTAATGAGCAGTTCTTC. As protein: CASTRQGRNEQFF.

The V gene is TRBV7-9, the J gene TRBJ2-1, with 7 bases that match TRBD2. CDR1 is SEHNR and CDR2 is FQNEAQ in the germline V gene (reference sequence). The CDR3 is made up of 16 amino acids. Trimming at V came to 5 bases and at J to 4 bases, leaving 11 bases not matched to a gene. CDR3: CASSPLGGLGYNEQFF. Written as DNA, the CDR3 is TGTGCCAGCAGCCCCTTAGGTGGACTAGGTTACAATGAGCAGTTCTTC.

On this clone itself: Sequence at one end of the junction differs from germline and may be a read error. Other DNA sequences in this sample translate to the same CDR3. The CDR3 protein is CAWRKQGEVTNQPQHF. DNA for the CDR3: TGTGCCTGGAGGAAACAGGGGGAGGTGACCAATCAGCCTCAGCATTTT. V usage is TRBV30 and J usage is TRBJ1-5; TRBD1 matches 8 bases. The CDR3 sequence is 16 residues long. The V gene's germline CDR1 is GTSNPN and CDR2 SVGIG (reference sequence).

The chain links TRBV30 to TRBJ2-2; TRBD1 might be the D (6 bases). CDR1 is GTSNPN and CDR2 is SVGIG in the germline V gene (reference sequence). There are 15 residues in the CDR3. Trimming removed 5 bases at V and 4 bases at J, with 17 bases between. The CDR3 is CAWALGGSRTGELFF. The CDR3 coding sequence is TGTGCCTGGGCGCTAGGGGGATCTCGCACCGGGGAGCTGTTTTTT.

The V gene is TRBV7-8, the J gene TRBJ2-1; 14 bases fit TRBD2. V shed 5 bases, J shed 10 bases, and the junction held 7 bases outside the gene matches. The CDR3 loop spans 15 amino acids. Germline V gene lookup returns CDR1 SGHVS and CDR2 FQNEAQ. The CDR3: CASSPVGLAGGEQFF. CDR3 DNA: TGTGCCAGCAGCCCGGTTGGACTAGCGGGAGGCGAGCAGTTCTTC.

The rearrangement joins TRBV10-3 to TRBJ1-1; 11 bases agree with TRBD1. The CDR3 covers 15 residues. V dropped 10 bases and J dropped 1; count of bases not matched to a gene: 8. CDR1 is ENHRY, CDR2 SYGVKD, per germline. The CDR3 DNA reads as TGTGCCACTACGGGACAGGGGGGACCGAACACTGAAGCTTTCTTT. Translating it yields CATTGQGGPNTEAFF.